The rows below give T cell receptor beta chains drawn from one sample of a study of siplizumab effects on memory and regulatory T cells. The assay was immunoSEQ multiplex PCR, and TCRdb's table has in-frame clones only and misses some. The table includes roughly 100,000 clones, 80% to 95% detected once. Sequenced sample: non-Treg CD4+ T cells sorted from blood. Every receptor here comes from a human donor in good health. The conserved cysteine and the conserved F or W are not part of the CDR3 here. The order of the fields is V gene, J gene, CDR3 protein.

V: TRBV29-1
J: TRBJ2-3
CDR3: SVELRLAGEVVY

V: TRBV27
J: TRBJ2-2
CDR3: ATRQGSGSTGELF

V: TRBV15
J: TRBJ2-2
CDR3: ATSRVLSSGWTGELF

V: TRBV11-2
J: TRBJ1-3
CDR3: ASSAGQLSSGNTIY

V: TRBV5-1
J: TRBJ2-7
CDR3: ASSVRLTSGGFNEQY

V: TRBV28
J: TRBJ2-6
CDR3: ASSLLQGSGANVLT

V: TRBV11-2
J: TRBJ2-6
CDR3: ASSLDSGGAGANVLT

V: TRBV28
J: TRBJ2-2
CDR3: ASSFADSAGELF

V: TRBV27
J: TRBJ1-2
CDR3: ASRGQGGYGYT

V: TRBV7-2
J: TRBJ1-2
CDR3: ASRPGQGVPGYT

V: TRBV6-5
J: TRBJ2-5
CDR3: ASSYRPSGVQETQY

V: TRBV5-6
J: TRBJ1-4
CDR3: ASSLGGLTNEKLF

V: TRBV19
J: TRBJ2-1
CDR3: ASSMRVSGRAYEQF

V: TRBV9
J: TRBJ2-3
CDR3: ASSVGDRVADTQY

V: TRBV6-5
J: TRBJ2-7
CDR3: ASSLLAGSSYEQY

V: TRBV27
J: TRBJ2-1
CDR3: ASRGGLAGSYNEQF

V: TRBV15
J: -
CDR3: ATSRETGALYEQY

V: TRBV6-6
J: TRBJ1-3
CDR3: ASKGNGNTIY

V: TRBV2
J: TRBJ2-5
CDR3: ASSSLIETQY

V: TRBV10-2
J: TRBJ2-7
CDR3: ASIREGLTYEQY

V: TRBV30
J: TRBJ2-5
CDR3: AWSRDSGRRETQY

V: TRBV6-5
J: TRBJ2-7
CDR3: ASIKIAGGPGEQY

V: TRBV4-3
J: TRBJ2-3
CDR3: ASSQRRGGRNTDTQY

V: TRBV5-1
J: TRBJ2-5
CDR3: ASSRLYQETQY

V: TRBV7-9
J: TRBJ1-1
CDR3: ASSLGQNTEAF

V: TRBV4-2
J: TRBJ1-2
CDR3: ASSQDVGYNYGYT

V: TRBV4-2
J: TRBJ2-6
CDR3: ASSQGASLTQLT

V: TRBV7-9
J: TRBJ1-1
CDR3: ASSRTGDEAF

V: TRBV7-9
J: TRBJ1-2
CDR3: ASSLTVGQGFGYT

V: TRBV6-5
J: TRBJ2-2
CDR3: ASSPRGDTGELF